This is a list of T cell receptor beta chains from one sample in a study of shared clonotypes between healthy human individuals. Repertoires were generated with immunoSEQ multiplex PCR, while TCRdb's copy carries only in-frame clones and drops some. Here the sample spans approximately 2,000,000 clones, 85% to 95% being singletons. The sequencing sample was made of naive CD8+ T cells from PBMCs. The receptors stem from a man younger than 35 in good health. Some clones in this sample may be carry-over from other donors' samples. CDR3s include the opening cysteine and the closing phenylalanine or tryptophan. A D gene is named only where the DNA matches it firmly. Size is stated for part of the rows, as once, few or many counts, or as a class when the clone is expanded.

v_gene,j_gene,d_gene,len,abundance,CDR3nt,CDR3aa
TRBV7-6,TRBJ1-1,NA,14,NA,TGTGCCAGCAGCTCAGAGGCGGTGAACACTGAAGCTTTCTTT,CASSSEAVNTEAFF
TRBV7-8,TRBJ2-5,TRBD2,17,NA,TGTGCCAGCACCCCCCGACGGGCGGGAGGGCCAAGGGAGACCCAGTACTTC,CASTPRRAGGPRETQYF
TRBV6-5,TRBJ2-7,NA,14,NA,TGTGCCAGCAGCCCCGTCCAGGGAATCTACGAGCAGTACTTC,CASSPVQGIYEQYF
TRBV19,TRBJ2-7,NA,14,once,TGTGCCAGCCGTGACCGGGGAGGACAGAACGAGCAGTACTTC,CASRDRGGQNEQYF
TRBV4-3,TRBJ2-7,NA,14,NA,TGCGCCAGCAGCCAAGTGCGGCGGTCTTACGAGCAGTACTTC,CASSQVRRSYEQYF
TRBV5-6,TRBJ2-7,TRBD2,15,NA,TGTGCCAGCAGCCAAACTAGCGGGACCCCCCACGAGCAGTACTTC,CASSQTSGTPHEQYF
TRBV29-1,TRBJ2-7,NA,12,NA,TGCAGCGTCCGCTACGGCGGGTACGAGCAGTACTTC,CSVRYGGYEQYF
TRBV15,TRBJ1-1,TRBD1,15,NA,TGTGCCACCAGCGCACCCACAGGGGGCTACACTGAAGCTTTCTTT,CATSAPTGGYTEAFF
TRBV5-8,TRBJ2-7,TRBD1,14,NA,TGTGCCAGCAGCTTTACCGACAGGGTCAGGGAGCAGTACTTC,CASSFTDRVREQYF
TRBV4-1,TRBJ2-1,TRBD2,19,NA,TGCGCCAGCAGCCAAGTGGCTAGCGGGTCGTACAGCTCCTACAATGAGCAGTTCTTC,CASSQVASGSYSSYNEQFF
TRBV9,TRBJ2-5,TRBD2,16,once,TGTGCCAGCAGCGTAGAACTAGCGGGAGGTATGGAGACCCAGTACTTC,CASSVELAGGMETQYF
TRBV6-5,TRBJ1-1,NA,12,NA,TGTGCCAGCTATGGACAGCCCCTGGAGGCTTTCTTT,CASYGQPLEAFF
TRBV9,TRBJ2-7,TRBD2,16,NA,TGTGCCAGCAGCGCCGAAGGGACTAGCCACTCCTACGAGCAGTACTTC,CASSAEGTSHSYEQYF
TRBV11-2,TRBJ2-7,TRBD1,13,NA,TGTGCCAGCGGTGCCAGGGGGCTGAGCGAGCAGTACTTC,CASGARGLSEQYF
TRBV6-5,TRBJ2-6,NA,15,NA,TGTGCCAGCTGCCCCCGATCCTCTGGGGCCAACGTCCTGACTTTC,CASCPRSSGANVLTF
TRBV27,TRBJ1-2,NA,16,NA,TGTGCCAGCAGTTTTTCTAGCGATTGGCGGCAGTATGGCTACACCTTC,CASSFSSDWRQYGYTF
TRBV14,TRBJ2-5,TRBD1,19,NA,TGTGCCAGCAGCCAAGCTTTCCGGACAGGACATAGAGATGGGGAGACCCAGTACTTC,CASSQAFRTGHRDGETQYF
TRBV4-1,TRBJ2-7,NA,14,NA,TGCGCCAGCAGTCCCGCGGAGGGTACCTACGAGCAGTACTTC,CASSPAEGTYEQYF
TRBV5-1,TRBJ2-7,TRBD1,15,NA,TGCGCCAGCAGCTTGATGGGACAGGGCGCTCTCGAGCAGTACTTC,CASSLMGQGALEQYF
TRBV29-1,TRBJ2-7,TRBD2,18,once,TGCAGCGTTGAAGTCCGGGGACTAGCGGGAGGGAGCTCCTACGAGCAGTACTTC,CSVEVRGLAGGSSYEQYF
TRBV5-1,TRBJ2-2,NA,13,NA,TGCGCCAGCAGCACCGAAAACACCGGGGAGCTGTTTTTT,CASSTENTGELFF
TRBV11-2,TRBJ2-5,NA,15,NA,TGTGCCAGCAGCTTGGGCAGAACGCTCCAAGAGACCCAGTACTTC,CASSLGRTLQETQYF
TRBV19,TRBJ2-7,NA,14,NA,TGTGCCAGTAGTTTCCGGACGGGACGGCTCGAGCAGTACTTC,CASSFRTGRLEQYF
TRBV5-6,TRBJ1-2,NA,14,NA,TGTGCCAGCAGCTTTTGGGCCGCCAACTATGGCTACACCTTC,CASSFWAANYGYTF
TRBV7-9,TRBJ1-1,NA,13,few,TGTGCCAGCAGCTCCTGGGAGTGGACTGAAGCTTTCTTT,CASSSWEWTEAFF
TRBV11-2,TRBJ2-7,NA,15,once,TGTGCCAGCAGTCGGTGGCAGGGTGTTTCCTACGAGCAGTACTTC,CASSRWQGVSYEQYF
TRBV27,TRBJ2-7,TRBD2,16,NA,TGTGCCATCTGGGCCCCGTATAGCGGGGTCTCCTACGAGCAGTACTTC,CAIWAPYSGVSYEQYF
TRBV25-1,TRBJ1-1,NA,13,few,TGTGCCAGCAGTACAGGGTCGAGCACTGAAGCTTTCTTT,CASSTGSSTEAFF
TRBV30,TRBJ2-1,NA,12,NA,TGTGCCTGGAAGGGACCACCCCCCTCCCAGTTCTTC,CAWKGPPPSQFF
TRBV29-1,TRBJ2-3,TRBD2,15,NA,TGCAGCGCTGAAAATCTGGGACTAGCTTCAGATACGCAGTATTTT,CSAENLGLASDTQYF
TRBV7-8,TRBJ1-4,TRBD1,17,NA,TGTGCCAGCAGCTCATTAAGAAGGGACAGGATGTTTGAAAAACTGTTTTTT,CASSSLRRDRMFEKLFF
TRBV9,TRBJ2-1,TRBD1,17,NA,TGTGCCAGCAGCCCTATGCACATCTACAGGGGTTGGGATGAGCAGTTCTTC,CASSPMHIYRGWDEQFF
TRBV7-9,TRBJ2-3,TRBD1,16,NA,TGTGCCAGCAGCCCCCGAGATAACAGGGGTACAGATACGCAGTATTTT,CASSPRDNRGTDTQYF
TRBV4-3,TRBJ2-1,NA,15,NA,TGCGCCAGCAGCCAAGGGGGGGGCACCTACAATGAGCAGTTCTTC,CASSQGGGTYNEQFF
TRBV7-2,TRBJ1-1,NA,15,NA,TGTGCCAGCAGCTTACCCCAGGGTCGGGACACTGAAGCTTTCTTT,CASSLPQGRDTEAFF
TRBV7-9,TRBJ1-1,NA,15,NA,TGTGCCAGCAGCTTAGGTCGGGGTGACGTGGCTGAAGCTTTCTTT,CASSLGRGDVAEAFF
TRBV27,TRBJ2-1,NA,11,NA,TGTGCCAGCAAACAGAACAATGAGCAGTTCTTC,CASKQNNEQFF
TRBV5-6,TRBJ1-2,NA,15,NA,TGTGCCAGCAGCTTTTATGGGCAGGGGAACTATGGCTACACCTTC,CASSFYGQGNYGYTF
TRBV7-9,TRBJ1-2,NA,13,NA,TGTGCCAGCAGCTTAGCGGGCGGGGTCGGCTACACCTTC,CASSLAGGVGYTF
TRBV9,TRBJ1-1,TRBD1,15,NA,TGTGCCAGCAGCGTAGTAGGGACAGGGTACACTGAAGCTTTCTTT,CASSVVGTGYTEAFF
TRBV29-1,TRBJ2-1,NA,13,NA,TGCAGCGCCAGAGAGGGGGCCTACAATGAGCAGTTCTTC,CSAREGAYNEQFF
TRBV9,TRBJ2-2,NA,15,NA,TGTGCCAGCAGCATAAACGACGGGAGCACCGGGGAGCTGTTTTTT,CASSINDGSTGELFF
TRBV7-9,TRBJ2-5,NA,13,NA,TGTGCCAGCAGCCCACATGGCGGTGAGACCCAGTACTTC,CASSPHGGETQYF
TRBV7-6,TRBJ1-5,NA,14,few,TGTGCCAGCAGCTTAGCAGGGGGAGATCAGCCCCAGCATTTT,CASSLAGGDQPQHF
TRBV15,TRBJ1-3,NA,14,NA,TGTGCCACCAGAGGGGACCGGGTGGGAAACACCATATATTTT,CATRGDRVGNTIYF
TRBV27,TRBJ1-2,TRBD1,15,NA,TGTGCCAGCAGGGCCTCAGGGGGGACCAACTATGGCTACACCTTC,CASRASGGTNYGYTF
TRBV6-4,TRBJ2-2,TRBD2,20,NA,TGTGCCAGCAGTGACTCCAGACTAGCGGGGGTCACCGCGAACACCGGGGAGCTGTTTTTT,CASSDSRLAGVTANTGELFF